These 20 T cell receptor beta chains share one sample of origin, sequenced in a study of cytomegalovirus exposure and HLA in healthy donors. The study ran its PCR with 60 Vbeta and 13 Jbeta primers. Measured with immunoSEQ multiplex PCR; TCRdb has only the in-frame clones, and not every one. This repertoire shows over 150,000 clones, about 82% found once; its top ten account for about 7.7%. Material: PBMCs. Source of these receptors: a woman under 40 in good health and CMV-seropositive.

About this clone: Other DNA sequences of this sample code for an identical CDR3. The chain links TRBV7-2 to TRBJ1-2, with 9 nucleotides matching TRBD1. The length of the CDR3 is 14 residues. Trimming cost V 4 bases and J 4 bases; bases outside gene matches: 4. Germline V lookup: CDR1 SGHTA, CDR2 FQGNSA. CDR3 protein: CASSSTGGGYGYTF. The CDR3 nucleotides read TGTGCCAGCAGCTCGACAGGGGGTGGCTATGGCTACACCTTC.

The gene calls are TRBV28 and TRBJ2-7; tentatively, D is TRBD2 (7 bases). The CDR3 covers 13 residues. The V and J ends lost 6 bases and 3 bases respectively, with 12 bases between them. CDR1 MDHEN and CDR2 SYDVKM come from the germline V gene. CDR3 nucleotides: TGTGCCAGCAGCCTAGGGGGGGACTACGAGCAGTACTTC. This gives the protein CASSLGGDYEQYF.

This clone was detected only once. The V gene is TRBV29-1, the J gene TRBJ2-3; D perhaps matches TRBD1 (6 bases). Germline V gene lookup returns CDR1 SQVTM and CDR2 ANQGSEA. The CDR3 spans 15 residues. V shed 1 base and J shed 1 base, with 12 bases lying between them. The CDR3 DNA reads as TGCAGCGTTGAAGGTGGGACACAAGGCACAGATACGCAGTATTTT. It specifies CSVEGGTQGTDTQYF.

Comment on this clone: A read error may account for a junction end that differs from germline. This rearrangement joins TRBV7-9 to TRBJ1-2; tentatively, D is TRBD1 (5 bases). The germline V gene has CDR1 SEHNR and CDR2 FQNEAQ (reference sequence). This CDR3 contains 15 residues. In nucleotides, the CDR3 is TGTTCCAGCAGCTCTCTGGGGGGGGGAAGCTATGGCTACACCTTC. Its translation is CSSSSLGGGSYGYTF.

This chain links TRBV18 with TRBJ1-5; D unresolved. V gave up 0 bases and J gave up 8 bases, with 11 bases separating them. The CDR3 runs to 14 residues. CDR1 is KGHSH and CDR2 is LQKENI in the germline V gene. CDR3 bases: TGTGCCAGCTCACCACCGTCGGGTTCGGAGCCCCAGCATTTT. This translates into CASSPPSGSEPQHF.

J is TRBJ1-2 and V is TRBV19; TRBD1 might be the D (6 bases). Per the germline V gene, CDR1 is LNHDA and CDR2 is SQIVND (reference sequence). Trimming stripped 1 base from V and 4 bases from J, with 13 bases between. This CDR3 region has 15 residues. CDR3 sequence reads: CASSIVADSPYGYTF. Here the CDR3 DNA reads TGTGCCAGTAGTATAGTCGCGGACAGCCCCTATGGCTACACCTTC.

The chain links TRBV27 to TRBJ1-1; 9 positions agree with TRBD1. In germline, CDR1 is MNHEY, CDR2 SMNVEV (reference sequence). This CDR3 is built from 17 residues. Trimming took 2 bases from V and 2 from J; bases not matched to a gene: 9. CDR3 nucleotides: TGTGCCAGCAGTTTAATCCCCTTACAGGGGGCAAACACTGAAGCTTTCTTT. Translation: CASSLIPLQGANTEAFF.

The chain joins TRBV7-9 to TRBJ1-6; D gene ambiguous. This CDR3 region has 18 residues. CDR1 and CDR2 from the germline V gene are SEHNR and FQNEAQ (reference sequence). With 1 base removed from V and 0 bases from J, the gap between germline ends came to 13 bases. Here the CDR3 DNA reads TGTGCCAGCAGCTTAGTACAACAGCCCCTCTCCTATAATTCACCCCTCCACTTT. Protein sequence: CASSLVQQPLSYNSPLHF.

The chain couples TRBV27 to TRBJ1-5; no clear D gene. Germline CDR1 is MNHEY and CDR2 is SMNVEV (reference sequence). V shed 7 bases and J shed 6 bases, with 16 bases lying between them. The length of the CDR3 is 14 residues. CDR3 bases: TGTGCCAGCACCCCCAGCGGATCAGGTCAGCCCCAGCATTTT. Translated, it gives CASTPSGSGQPQHF.

This sequence joins TRBV6-6 and TRBJ2-1; D is perhaps TRBD2 (5 bases). This CDR3 is built from 15 residues. Trimming shortened V by 5 bases and J by 0 bases, and 11 bases separated the two germline ends. The germline V gene has CDR1 MNHNY and CDR2 SVGAGI (reference sequence). CDR3: CASSQSGSSYNEQFF. The CDR3, as DNA: TGTGCCAGCAGTCAGAGCGGAAGCTCCTACAATGAGCAGTTCTTC.

On this clone itself: At one end, the junction sequence differs from germline, possibly due to a read error. The chain couples TRBV2 to TRBJ2-7; 7 nucleotides line up with TRBD1. Germline V lookup: CDR1 SNHLY, CDR2 FYNNEI. This CDR3 is built from 13 residues. CDR3 sequence: CASSEAPTGDPSF. In nucleotides, the CDR3 is TGTGCCAGCAGTGAAGCCCCTACAGGGGATCCGTCCTTC. Full variable domain (missing parts from reference TRBV2 and TRBJ2-7): EPEVTQTPSHQVTQMGQEVILRCVPISNHLYFYWYRQILGQKVEFLVSFYNNEISEKSEIFDDQFSVERPDGSNFTLKIRSTKLEDSAMYFCASSEAPTGDPSFGPGTRLTVT.

J is TRBJ2-7 and V is TRBV4-3; TRBD1 matches 7 bases. CDR1 LGHNA and CDR2 YSLEER come from the germline V gene. This CDR3 region has 16 residues. The junction had 7 bases not matched to a gene; V was cut back by 0 bases and J by 2 bases. CDR3: CASSQDPRQGTYEQYF. DNA for the CDR3: TGCGCCAGCAGCCAAGATCCTCGACAGGGCACCTACGAGCAGTACTTC.

The chain combines TRBV4-3 with TRBJ1-2; 8 nucleotides agree with TRBD1. Germline V gives CDR1 LGHNA, CDR2 YSLEER. The CDR3 spans 12 residues. V dropped 4 bases and J dropped 8; count of bases not matched to a gene: 3. The CDR3 DNA sequence: TGCGCCAGCAGCCGACAGGGGTTGGGCTACACCTTC. It encodes CASSRQGLGYTF.

This chain links TRBV10-2 with TRBJ2-3, with 7 bases lining up with TRBD2. Germline V lookup: CDR1 WSHSY, CDR2 SAAADI. Germline trimming cut 6 bases from V and 0 bases from J; bases unmatched to any gene: 12. There are 17 residues in the CDR3. The CDR3 loop reads CASRARRLASSTDTQYF. In DNA form, the CDR3 reads TGCGCCAGCAGGGCCCGGAGACTAGCTTCTAGCACAGATACGCAGTATTTT.

The chain employs TRBV5-8 and TRBJ2-2; D is ambiguous. This CDR3 is built from 13 residues. Germline lookup yields CDR1 SGHTS and CDR2 YDEGEE. V dropped 1 base and J dropped 5 bases, with 6 bases sitting between them. The CDR3 bases are TGTGCCAGCAGCTTGCAGGTTACCGGGGAGCTGTTTTTT. It codes for CASSLQVTGELFF.

The V gene is TRBV19, the J gene TRBJ1-4; D perhaps matches TRBD1 (5 bases). The CDR3 consists of 19 residues. The germline V gene has CDR1 LNHDA and CDR2 SQIVND (reference sequence). Trimming removed 7 bases from V and 4 bases from J, with 28 bases in between. CDR3 bases: TGTGCCAGTACCATCACAGGTGGTTCCTATACGAACCTTAATGAAAAACTGTTTTTT. It codes for CASTITGGSYTNLNEKLFF.

J is TRBJ2-2 and V is TRBV5-4; a possible D gene is TRBD1 (7 bases). CDR1 and CDR2 (germline): SGHNT, YYREEE (reference sequence). V was trimmed by 0 bases and J by 6 bases, leaving 15 bases between them. The CDR3 sequence is 16 residues long. The CDR3 nucleotides are TGTGCCAGCAGCTTGGATGCGACAGGGAGGTCCGGGGAGCTGTTTTTT. Its protein product is CASSLDATGRSGELFF. Filled out from reference TRBV5-4 and TRBJ2-2, the complete variable domain reads ETGVTQSPTHLIKTRGQQVTLRCSSQSGHNTVSWYQQALGQGPQFIFQYYREEENGRGNFPPRFSGLQFPNYSSELNVNALELDDSALYLCASSLDATGRSGELFFGEGSRLTVL.

The CDR3 reads CASSPSPGSSYEQYF. CDR3 sequence (DNA): TGTGCCAGCAGCCCTTCACCGGGGAGCTCCTACGAGCAGTACTTC. This chain uses TRBV7-2 with TRBJ2-7; D is perhaps TRBD2 (5 bases). This CDR3 has 15 amino acids. V was cut by 5 bases and J by 0 bases, with 14 bases left in between. In germline, CDR1 is SGHTA, CDR2 FQGNSA.

The chain has TRBV5-1 and TRBJ2-4; tentatively, D is TRBD1 (5 bases). V was shortened by 0 bases and J by 4 bases, with 17 bases between the two germline ends. Germline CDR1 SGHRS, CDR2 YFSETQ. This CDR3 contains 17 residues. CDR3 DNA sequence: TGCGCCAGCAGCTTGGTCAACTTCGACAGACGTAAAAACATTCAGTACTTC. It is translated as CASSLVNFDRRKNIQYF.

This sequence joins TRBV5-6 and TRBJ2-5, with D possibly TRBD2 on 5 matching bases. V was trimmed by 4 bases and J by 13 bases, leaving 17 bases between them. CDR1 and CDR2 (germline): SGHDT, YYEEEE. The CDR3 runs to 12 residues. The CDR3 spells CASSNGGGFRYF. DNA for the CDR3: TGTGCCAGCAGCAACGGCGGAGGATTTCGGTACTTC. Together with reference TRBV5-6 and TRBJ2-5, the CDR3 gives the full variable domain: DAGVTQSPTHLIKTRGQQVTLRCSPKSGHDTVSWYQQALGQGPQFIFQYYEEEERQRGNFPDRFSGHQFPNYSSELNVNALLLGDSALYLCASSNGGGFRYFGPGTRLLVL.